Presented here are 26 T cell receptor beta chains from one specimen sequenced in a study of T cell responses to AZD1222 COVID-19 vaccine. This table comes from immunoSEQ multiplex PCR, and its TCRdb copy is limited to in-frame clones, with some not included. The table lists 130,000 or so clones, 92% of them singletons. Sequencing used peripheral blood, obtained on day 0 of AZD1222 vaccination. The receptors originated from an adult in good health.

The chain links TRBV5-1 to TRBJ2-4, with D possibly TRBD1 on 6 matching bases. The CDR3 consists of 12 residues. Per germline, CDR1 SGHRS and CDR2 YFSETQ. Between the trimmed V and J ends, which lost 7 bases and 8 bases, there was a span of 13 bases. CDR3 loop: CASGGEGDIQYF. CDR3 bases: TGCGCCAGCGGGGGCGAGGGAGACATTCAGTACTTC.

The rearrangement uses TRBV28 and TRBJ1-5; D not certain. Between the trimmed V and J ends, which lost 5 bases and 3 bases, there was a span of 17 bases. The CDR3 sequence is 16 residues long. Germline V gene sequence: CDR1 MDHEN, CDR2 SYDVKM. The CDR3 spells CASSPPDGFDNQPQHF. The CDR3 nucleotides are TGTGCCAGCAGTCCGCCGGACGGGTTCGACAATCAGCCCCAGCATTTT.

The genes are TRBV6-5 and TRBJ1-4, with 10 bases aligning to TRBD1. This CDR3 has 15 residues. CDR1 MNHEY and CDR2 SVGAGI come from the germline V gene. V shed 7 bases, J shed 6 bases, and the junction held 8 bases outside the gene matches. This CDR3 is CASTTLGTGDEKLFF. The CDR3 DNA follows: TGTGCCAGCACCACCCTGGGGACAGGGGATGAAAAACTGTTTTTT.

CDR3 sequence (DNA): TGCGCCAGCAGCTTGGTAACGACTAGCGGTTACAGTACCTACGAGCAGTACTTC. This codes for CASSLVTTSGYSTYEQYF. The chain couples TRBV5-1 to TRBJ2-7; TRBD2 aligns across 9 bases. Germline-derived CDR1 and CDR2 are SGHRS and YFSETQ. V shed 0 bases, J shed 2 bases, and the junction held 12 bases outside the gene matches. The CDR3 spans 18 residues.

J is TRBJ1-2 and V is TRBV7-9; the match to TRBD1 covers 8 bases. V shed 4 bases, J shed 4 bases, and the junction held 11 bases outside the gene matches. Looked up from germline, CDR1 is SEHNR and CDR2 is FQNEAQ (reference sequence). This CDR3 is 16 amino acids long. CDR3 protein: CASSSSDRGGRYGYTF. CDR3 sequence (DNA): TGTGCCAGCAGCTCCTCCGACAGGGGAGGACGCTATGGCTACACCTTC.

The chain uses TRBV6-1 and TRBJ1-1, with D unclear. The germline gives CDR1 MNHNS, CDR2 SASEGT. The germline V and J ends were trimmed by 2 bases and 1 base, with 8 bases remaining between them. The CDR3 loop spans 14 amino acids. In DNA, the CDR3 is TGTGCCAGCAGTGAACTGGGGTCGAACACTGAAGCTTTCTTT. Translated: CASSELGSNTEAFF.

This rearrangement joins TRBV28 to TRBJ1-1; D possibly corresponds to TRBD1 (5 bases). The V gene's germline CDR1 is MDHEN and CDR2 SYDVKM. V lost 7 bases, J lost 1 base, and 10 bases lay in between. This CDR3 contains 13 residues. CDR3 region: CASIPGQNTEAFF. The CDR3 DNA follows: TGTGCCAGCATTCCGGGGCAGAACACTGAAGCTTTCTTT.

V is TRBV6-5 and J is TRBJ1-1, with D perhaps TRBD1 (5 bases). Trimming pared 4 bases from V and 7 bases from J, leaving 7 bases between. Germline lookup yields CDR1 MNHEY and CDR2 SVGAGI. The CDR3 length is 11 residues. The CDR3 nucleotides are TGTGCCAGCAGTTGGGGCAATGAAGCTTTCTTT. Its translation: CASSWGNEAFF.

This chain links TRBV28 with TRBJ1-5; TRBD1 agrees at 10 bases. V lost 6 bases and J lost 5; bases outside the gene matches: 4. Germline-derived CDR1 and CDR2 are MDHEN and SYDVKM. This CDR3 has 14 residues. CDR3 nucleotides: TGTGCCAGCAGCCCTGGACAGGGGGATCAGCCCCAGCATTTT. The encoded protein is CASSPGQGDQPQHF.

The chain links TRBV2 to TRBJ1-5, with no clear D. Trimming pared 6 bases from V and 0 bases from J, leaving 6 bases between. This CDR3 spans 13 amino acids. From germline, CDR1 is SNHLY and CDR2 FYNNEI. DNA of the CDR3: TGTGCCAGCAGGAGGGATAGCAATCAGCCCCAGCATTTT. It is translated as CASRRDSNQPQHF.

The chain carries TRBV7-9 and TRBJ2-7; tentatively, D is TRBD1 or TRBD2 (6 bases each). Germline-derived CDR1 and CDR2 are SEHNR and FQNEAQ (reference sequence). Trimming removed 5 bases at V and 5 bases at J, with 28 bases between. CDR3 length: 18 amino acids. CDR3 nucleotides: TGTGCCAGCAGCCCTAGGCAGGGGAGTCCGCGGGAAGCCCACGAGCAGTACTTC. This sequence encodes CASSPRQGSPREAHEQYF. The full variable domain, completed using reference TRBV7-9 and TRBJ2-7, is DTGVSQNPRHKITKRGQNVTFRCDPISEHNRLYWYRQTLGQGPEFLTYFQNEAQLEKSRLLSDRFSAERPKGSFSTLEIQRTEQGDSAMYLCASSPRQGSPREAHEQYFGPGTRLTVT.

A remark on this clone: At the DNA level, this CDR3 is encoded by other sequences in the same sample as well. The V call is TRBV10-3, the J call TRBJ2-3; 8 nucleotides align to TRBD1. This CDR3 contains 14 residues. Germline CDR1 reads ENHRY; CDR2 reads SYGVKD. Trimming cost V 4 bases and J 3 bases; bases outside gene matches: 3. CDR3 nucleotide sequence: TGTGCCATCAGTGGGACAGGGACTACAGATACGCAGTATTTT. As protein: CAISGTGTTDTQYF.

This rearrangement joins TRBV14 to TRBJ2-7; D is possibly TRBD1 (6 bases). V lost 0 bases and J lost 6, with 9 bases in between. Germline values: CDR1 SGHDN, CDR2 FVKESK. CDR3 length: 13 residues. Here the CDR3 DNA reads TGTGCCAGCAGCCAAGATAGCAGGGGCGAGCAGTACTTC. Amino acids: CASSQDSRGEQYF.

The chain couples TRBV29-1 to TRBJ2-5; no reliable D call. CDR1 and CDR2 (germline): SQVTM, ANQGSEA. V was shortened by 5 bases and J by 1 base, with 14 bases between the two germline ends. The CDR3 runs 14 residues. The CDR3: CSVHGSDLQETQYF. As DNA, the CDR3 is TGCAGCGTTCACGGCAGCGACCTCCAAGAGACCCAGTACTTC. The whole variable domain, filled in from reference TRBV29-1 and TRBJ2-5, reads SAVISQKPSRDICQRGTSLTIQCQVDSQVTMMFWYRQQPGQSLTLIATANQGSEATYESGFVIDKFPISRPNLTFSTLTVSNMSPEDSSIYLCSVHGSDLQETQYFGPGTRLLVL.

The chain joins TRBV5-5 to TRBJ1-4; TRBD1 might be the D (6 bases). The CDR3 consists of 14 residues. The ends were cut back, 1 base at V and 7 bases at J, with 11 bases in the middle. Germline CDR1 SGHKS, CDR2 YYEKEE (reference sequence). Here the CDR3 reads CASSLLGGGEKLFF. CDR3 in DNA: TGTGCCAGCAGCTTGTTAGGGGGAGGTGAAAAACTGTTTTTT.

The chain has TRBV5-1 and TRBJ2-2, with a weak D call TRBD1 (6 bases). The CDR3 spans 16 residues. Germline CDR1 reads SGHRS; CDR2 reads YFSETQ. V dropped 4 bases and J dropped 0 bases, with 13 bases sitting between them. The CDR3 here is CASSPGQYANTGELFF. CDR3 DNA sequence: TGCGCCAGCAGCCCCGGACAGTACGCGAACACCGGGGAGCTGTTTTTT.

This chain joins TRBV21-1 and TRBJ2-3. TRBV21-1 is an annotated pseudogene. The CDR3 length is 18 residues. The chain's CDR3 is CASSTILLCASGSDTQYF. In DNA form, the CDR3 reads TGTGCCAGCAGCACTATTTTATTATGTGCGTCTGGGTCAGATACGCAGTATTTT.

The chain combines TRBV3-1 (or the pseudogene TRBV3-2) with TRBJ2-7, with 8 bases identical to TRBD1. CDR3 length equals 14 residues. V lost 2 bases and J lost 5; bases outside the gene matches: 5. Germline CDR1 reads LGHDT; CDR2 reads YNNKEL (reference sequence). CDR3 coding DNA: TGTGCCAGCAGCCAAAGTTCAGGGGGCAACGAGCAGTACTTC. It encodes CASSQSSGGNEQYF.

This rearrangement joins TRBV28 to TRBJ1-1; D is uncertain. V was clipped by 3 bases and J by 0 bases, with 11 bases between them. Germline V CDR1 and CDR2: MDHEN, SYDVKM. The CDR3 length is 15 residues. The chain's CDR3 is CASSFAGNMNTEAFF. CDR3 in DNA: TGTGCCAGCAGTTTCGCCGGGAATATGAACACTGAAGCTTTCTTT.

The chain links TRBV7-2 to TRBJ1-2; D is perhaps TRBD1 (5 bases). V shed 1 base and J shed 0 bases, with 12 bases lying between them. The CDR3 is made up of 16 amino acids. The germline gives CDR1 SGHTA, CDR2 FQGNSA. The CDR3 sequence: CASSLDRTSANYGYTF. CDR3 nucleotide sequence: TGTGCCAGCAGCTTAGATCGGACATCGGCTAACTATGGCTACACCTTC.

V is TRBV15 and J is TRBJ1-1; D may be TRBD1 (6 bases). V lost 0 bases to trimming and J lost 7 bases, with 12 bases between them. CDR3 size: 14 residues. Germline CDR1 reads LNHNV; CDR2 reads YYDKDF (reference sequence). The CDR3 reads CATSRDVGAGEAFF. The CDR3 region has the DNA TGTGCCACCAGCAGAGATGTGGGGGCGGGTGAAGCTTTCTTT. Variable domain in full (rest from reference TRBV15 and TRBJ1-1): DAMVIQNPRYQVTQFGKPVTLSCSQTLNHNVMYWYQQKSSQAPKLLFHYYDKDFNNEADTPDNFQSRRPNTSFCFLDIRSPGLGDTAMYLCATSRDVGAGEAFFGQGTRLTVV.

V is TRBV2 and J is TRBJ1-3; 7 bases fit TRBD1. The V and J ends lost 2 bases and 3 bases, in that order; junction bases with no gene match: 4. Germline V gene data show CDR1 as SNHLY and CDR2 as FYNNEI. The CDR3 has 15 amino acids. The CDR3 region has the DNA TGTGCCAGCAGTGAATGGCAGGGGGTTGGAAACACCATATATTTT. Translation gives CASSEWQGVGNTIYF. Full variable domain (remainder filled in from reference TRBV2 and TRBJ1-3): EPEVTQTPSHQVTQMGQEVILRCVPISNHLYFYWYRQILGQKVEFLVSFYNNEISEKSEIFDDQFSVERPDGSNFTLKIRSTKLEDSAMYFCASSEWQGVGNTIYFGEGSWLTVV.

The genes are TRBV28 and TRBJ1-1, with 10 bases fitting TRBD1. The germline V gene has CDR1 MDHEN and CDR2 SYDVKM. This CDR3 has 14 residues. The V and J ends lost 1 base and 5 bases, in that order; junction bases with no gene match: 1. CDR3 coding DNA: TGTGCCAGCAGTTTATCGGGACAGGGGACTGAAGCTTTCTTT. Translating it yields CASSLSGQGTEAFF.

The V and J genes are TRBV10-3 and TRBJ2-7, with D maybe TRBD1 (5 bases). The length of the CDR3 is 14 residues. V gave up 1 base and J gave up 5 bases, with 12 bases separating them. The germline V gene has CDR1 ENHRY and CDR2 SYGVKD. CDR3 in amino acids: CAISEYLGLDEQYF. CDR3 coding DNA: TGTGCCATCAGTGAGTACTTGGGGCTAGACGAGCAGTACTTC.

The J gene is TRBJ1-3, the V gene TRBV6-5; tentatively, D is TRBD1 (5 bases). The CDR3 consists of 15 residues. Trimming took off 4 bases at V and 4 bases at J, with 14 bases between the two ends. CDR1 MNHEY and CDR2 SVGAGI come from the germline V gene. This CDR3 reads CASSSEGRKGNTIYF. In DNA, the CDR3 is TGTGCCAGCAGTTCAGAGGGGCGTAAGGGAAACACCATATATTTT.

This sequence joins TRBV7-6 and TRBJ2-2; 7 bases match TRBD1. CDR1 and CDR2 (germline): SGHVS, FNYEAQ. After removal of 5 bases from V and 2 bases from J, the junction contained 11 bases not matched to a gene. This CDR3 has 17 residues. CDR3 sequence (DNA): TGTGCCAGCAGCGGCCGACAGGGAATGGGCAACACCGGGGAGCTGTTTTTT. This encodes CASSGRQGMGNTGELFF.